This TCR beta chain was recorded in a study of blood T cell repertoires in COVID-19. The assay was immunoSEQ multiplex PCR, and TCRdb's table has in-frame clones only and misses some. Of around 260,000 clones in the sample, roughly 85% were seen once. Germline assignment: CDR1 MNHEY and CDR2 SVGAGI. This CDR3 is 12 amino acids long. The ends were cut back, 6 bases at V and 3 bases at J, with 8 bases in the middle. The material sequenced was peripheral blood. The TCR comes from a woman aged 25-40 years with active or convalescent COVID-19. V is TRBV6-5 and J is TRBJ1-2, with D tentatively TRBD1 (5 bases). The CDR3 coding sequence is TGTGCCAGCAGGGGGGGGGACTATGGCTACACCTTC. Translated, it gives CASRGGDYGYTF.